These 8 T cell receptor beta chains were all obtained from the same sample, sequenced in a study of T cells after yellow fever vaccination. Each CDR3 protein is one row after TCRdb ran MiXCR on the 5' RACE reads. The repertoire includes around 320,000 distinct CDR3 sequences, around 4.4% of them detected once, and 15% to 20% sits in the top ten. This material consisted of PBMCs, taken 15 days after the yellow fever booster vaccination. These receptors all come from a man between 18 and 35 years old who received the YFV17D yellow fever vaccine.

This clonotype was detected a few times. CDR3 sequence reads: CASSRRGGQTHSYNEQFF. The CDR3 region has the DNA TGTGCCAGCAGCCGTAGGGGGGGGCAAACCCACTCCTACAATGAGCAGTTCTTC. The chain recombines TRBV25-1 with TRBJ2-1; TRBD2 might be the D (7 bases). This CDR3 is 18 amino acids long. Trimming left V 6 bases short and J 0 bases short, with 21 bases between. Per germline, CDR1 MGHDK and CDR2 SYGVNS.

This clonotype was found many times. The chain carries TRBV7-8 and TRBJ2-7, with D perhaps being TRBD1 or TRBD2 (7 bases each). V lost 5 bases, J lost 3 bases, and 14 bases lay in between. Germline V gene lookup returns CDR1 SGHVS and CDR2 FQNEAQ. This CDR3 spans 14 amino acids. In nucleotides, the CDR3 is TGTGCCAGCAGCCCCAGGGGGGGGTACTACGAGCAGTACGTC. The encoded protein is CASSPRGGYYEQYV.

The gene calls are TRBV7-9 and TRBJ2-6, with D possibly matching TRBD2 (5 bases). Germline loops: CDR1 SEHNR, CDR2 FQNEAQ (reference sequence). This CDR3 comprises 16 residues. V lost 5 bases and J lost 3, with 14 bases in between. CDR3 nucleotide sequence: TGTGCCAGCAGCGGCGAGGGTCTACGTGGGGCCAACGTCCTGACTTTC. Its translation is CASSGEGLRGANVLTF. Complete variable domain (other parts from reference TRBV7-9 and TRBJ2-6): DTGVSQNPRHKITKRGQNVTFRCDPISEHNRLYWYRQTLGQGPEFLTYFQNEAQLEKSRLLSDRFSAERPKGSFSTLEIQRTEQGDSAMYLCASSGEGLRGANVLTFGAGSRLTVL.

This clonotype appeared many times. The gene calls are TRBV6-2 or TRBV6-3 and TRBJ2-1, with 11 nucleotides matching TRBD1. CDR1 is MNHEY and CDR2 is SVGEGT in the germline V gene. J was trimmed by 8 bases and V by 6 bases; bases with no gene match: 3. CDR3 length: 13 amino acids. The CDR3 region is CASRRTGGDEQFF. The CDR3 DNA reads as TGTGCCAGCAGGAGGACAGGGGGCGATGAGCAGTTCTTC.

The sample holds many counts of this clonotype. This chain joins TRBV11-2 and TRBJ2-1; TRBD2 aligns across 10 bases. CDR3 length: 13 amino acids. Per germline, CDR1 SGHAT and CDR2 FQNNGV. After removal of 3 bases from V and 15 bases from J, the junction contained 8 bases not matched to a gene. For the CDR3, the DNA is TGTGCCAGCAGCTTGGCCGGGACTAGCGTGTTGTTCTTC. This translates into CASSLAGTSVLFF.

In its sample, this clonotype was seen many times. The V gene is TRBV27, the J gene TRBJ1-2; D unresolved. V was shortened by 1 base and J by 2 bases, with 11 bases between the two germline ends. Germline V CDR1 and CDR2: MNHEY, SMNVEV (reference sequence). The CDR3 runs to 15 residues. The CDR3 DNA sequence: TGTGCCAGCAGTTTATGGGGAAGGTCGAACTATGGCTACACCTTC. This codes for CASSLWGRSNYGYTF.

This clonotype was observed many times. The chain links TRBV20-1 to TRBJ1-5, with D hard to call. Trimming took 5 bases from V and 6 from J, leaving 20 bases between them. The CDR3 covers 15 residues. CDR1 and CDR2 from the germline V gene are DFQATT and SNEGSKA (reference sequence). In DNA, the CDR3 is TGCAGTGCTGAACCCATTCTCCCACGGGGTCAGCCCCAGCATTTT. Its translation is CSAEPILPRGQPQHF.

This clonotype has more than one count but fewer than ten. The chain combines TRBV7-2 with TRBJ1-2, with D possibly being TRBD1 (6 bases). Trimming removed 5 bases from V and 4 bases from J, with 14 bases in between. Looked up from germline, CDR1 is SGHTA and CDR2 is FQGNSA. The CDR3 extends over 14 amino acids. DNA of the CDR3: TGTGCCAGCAGCCCTAACAGGGCTGGCTATGGCTACACCTTC. Translated, it gives CASSPNRAGYGYTF.